Listed below are T cell receptor beta chains from one sample, sequenced in a study of blood T cell repertoires in COVID-19. The assay was immunoSEQ multiplex PCR, and TCRdb's table has in-frame clones only and misses some. The repertoire includes about 200,000 clones, 88% of them detected once, and 1.5% to 2% sits in the top ten. Sequencing was performed on peripheral blood. The receptors derive from a man in his late teens or twenties with active or convalescent COVID-19. Both conserved end residues are part of each CDR3. A D gene is named only where the DNA matches it firmly. Size is stated for part of the rows, as once, few or many counts, or as a class when the clone is expanded.

D gene | clone size | J gene | V gene | CDR3 DNA | CDR3 protein
TRBD2 | . | TRBJ2-5 | TRBV30 | TGTGCCTGGAGGTTAACTAGCGGGGGGGCCGGTGAGACCCAGTACTTC | CAWRLTSGGAGETQYF
. | . | TRBJ1-2 | TRBV5-1 | TGCGCCAGCAGCTCGATCGTAACAGGGCTTGAGACGGATGGCTACACCTTC | CASSSIVTGLETDGYTF
. | . | TRBJ1-1 | TRBV6-5 | TGTGCCAGCACCGAAAGACGGAGTCCGAACACTGAAGCTTTCTTT | CASTERRSPNTEAFF
. | . | TRBJ1-1 | TRBV6-1 | TGTGCCAGCAGTGAGCGCGGGGTCACTGAAGCTTTCTTT | CASSERGVTEAFF
. | . | TRBJ2-1 | TRBV6-2/TRBV6-3 | TGTGCCAGCAGCTCGGCAGGGGACATTGAGCAGTTCTTC | CASSSAGDIEQFF
TRBD2 | . | TRBJ2-2 | TRBV7-2 | TGTGCCAGCAAAGCCGGGACTAGCGGGTCCGGGGAGCTGTTTTTT | CASKAGTSGSGELFF
. | . | TRBJ1-1 | TRBV5-5 | TGTGCCAGCAGCTTGTACACAGGCGCGATCCTCACTGAAGCTTTCTTT | CASSLYTGAILTEAFF
TRBD1 | . | TRBJ2-1 | TRBV24-1 | TGTGCCACCAGTGATCGGGACAGGGTTTCCTACAATGAGCAGTTCTTC | CATSDRDRVSYNEQFF
TRBD2 | . | TRBJ2-5 | TRBV5-1 | TGCGCCAGCAGCTTTGATCCGGGACTAGGGCAAGAGACCCAGTACTTC | CASSFDPGLGQETQYF
TRBD1 | . | TRBJ2-7 | TRBV10-3 | TGTGCCATCGGGGGGGGACAGGGTGCCGAGCAGTACTTC | CAIGGGQGAEQYF
. | . | TRBJ1-2 | TRBV30 | TGTGCCTGGAGTCGGGTATTTGGCTACACCTTC | CAWSRVFGYTF
. | . | TRBJ1-4 | TRBV25-1 | TGTGCCAGCAGTGGCCGGGATGAAAATGAAAAACTGTTTTTT | CASSGRDENEKLFF
. | once | TRBJ2-3 | TRBV29-1 | TGCAGCGTTGGGACAGGCACAGATACGCAGTATTTT | CSVGTGTDTQYF
TRBD2 | once | TRBJ2-1 | TRBV5-1 | TGCGCCAGCAGCTTAGACGGGACTAGCGGGAGGTGGGATGAGCAGTTCTTC | CASSLDGTSGRWDEQFF
. | . | TRBJ1-2 | TRBV19 | TGTGCCAGTACCGTTGGGGGGGCCTCTAACTATGGCTACACCTTC | CASTVGGASNYGYTF
. | . | TRBJ1-5 | TRBV28 | TGTGCCAGCGTCATAAAGACAGCGTTCAATCAGCCCCAGCATTTT | CASVIKTAFNQPQHF
TRBD1 | few | TRBJ2-1 | TRBV3-1/TRBV3-2 | TGTGCCAGCAGCTTAGGACAGGGTGGGGTCAATGAGCAGTTCTTC | CASSLGQGGVNEQFF
TRBD1 | . | TRBJ1-4 | TRBV6-5 | TGTGCCAGCAGTTACCGAGGGACAGGGAGGGAAAAACTGTTTTTT | CASSYRGTGREKLFF
TRBD1 | . | TRBJ2-2 | TRBV5-5 | TGTGCCAGCAGTCCGACCGGGACAGGGCTCGTCGGGGAGCTGTTTTTT | CASSPTGTGLVGELFF
. | . | TRBJ2-1 | TRBV18 | TGTGCCAGCTCACCTCCAATCAGTGAGCAGTTCTTC | CASSPPISEQFF
TRBD2 | . | TRBJ2-7 | TRBV7-9 | TGTGCCAGCAGCTTCTCTAGCGGGAGCAACGAGCAGTACTTC | CASSFSSGSNEQYF
TRBD1 | . | TRBJ1-6 | TRBV18 | TGTGCCAGCTCACCACCCAACTCACAGGGGGGTTATTCACCCCTCCACTTT | CASSPPNSQGGYSPLHF
. | . | TRBJ1-2 | TRBV15 | TGTGCCACCAGCAGAGGGCGAAGGGGAAGTAGAGAGGATGGCTACACCTTC | CATSRGRRGSREDGYTF
TRBD2 | once | TRBJ2-1 | TRBV11-3 | TGTGCCAGCAGCTTGGGACTAGCTGCCTACAATGAGCAGTTCTTC | CASSLGLAAYNEQFF
. | . | TRBJ1-2 | TRBV7-9 | TGTGCCAGCAGCACAGGACAGTTCCTTGGCTACACCTTC | CASSTGQFLGYTF
. | . | TRBJ2-5 | TRBV9 | TGTGCCAGCAGCGTAGGCCAGAAAGAGACCCAGTACTTC | CASSVGQKETQYF
. | . | TRBJ1-1 | TRBV6-4 | TGTGCCAGCAGTAAGACTGGGTACACTGAAGCTTTCTTT | CASSKTGYTEAFF
TRBD2 | . | TRBJ2-5 | TRBV9 | TGTGCCAGCAGCGAGACTAGCGGGAGGTACCAAGAGACCCAGTACTTC | CASSETSGRYQETQYF
TRBD1 | once | TRBJ2-3 | TRBV5-8 | TGTGCCAGCAGGCCGACAGGGGTCGGCACAGATACGCAGTATTTT | CASRPTGVGTDTQYF
. | . | TRBJ1-3 | TRBV5-1 | TGCGCCAGCAGCGCCCGTGCGGGGCACTCTGGAAACACCATATATTTT | CASSARAGHSGNTIYF
TRBD1 | . | TRBJ1-1 | TRBV9 | TGTGCCAGCAGCTCTATGGGACAGCCTAACACTGAAGCTTTCTTT | CASSSMGQPNTEAFF
TRBD2 | . | TRBJ2-2 | TRBV15 | TGTGCCACCAGCAGAGGCGGGGCGGGGGGTTTACCCGGGGAGCTGTTTTTT | CATSRGGAGGLPGELFF
. | . | TRBJ2-5 | TRBV5-1 | TGCGCCAGCAGCTTATCAGGGGAAGAGACCCAGTACTTC | CASSLSGEETQYF
. | . | TRBJ2-6 | TRBV25-1 | TGTGCCAGCAGTGAGGCAGGAGGTCCGGGTGGGGCCAACGTCCTGACTTTC | CASSEAGGPGGANVLTF
. | once | TRBJ1-1 | TRBV7-9 | TGTGCCAGCAGCTTAGGTGGCCTGAACACTGAAGCTTTCTTT | CASSLGGLNTEAFF
. | . | TRBJ2-1 | TRBV4-3 | TGCGCCAGCAGCCGTCTTAGCGGAGATGGGAATGAGCAGTTCTTC | CASSRLSGDGNEQFF
TRBD1 | . | TRBJ1-1 | TRBV7-2 | TGTGCCAGCAGCTTAGTGGGTGGGACAGTCGGGAACACTGAAGCTTTCTTT | CASSLVGGTVGNTEAFF
TRBD1 | once | TRBJ2-1 | TRBV7-2 | TGTGCCAGCAGGAGAGGACAGGGGGTCGATGAGCAGTTCTTC | CASRRGQGVDEQFF
TRBD1 | . | TRBJ1-6 | TRBV7-9 | TGTGCCAGCAGCTTAGGCGGGGACAGGTTCAACTCACCCCTCCACTTT | CASSLGGDRFNSPLHF
TRBD2 | few | TRBJ2-1 | TRBV7-8 | TGTGCCAGCAGCTTGATGTCTAGCGGGAGCTTAAAGAATGAGCAGTTCTTC | CASSLMSSGSLKNEQFF
TRBD2 | . | TRBJ2-1 | TRBV27 | TGTGCCAGCAGTTTCCGCCCCCGGGGGGGTGAGCAGTTCTTC | CASSFRPRGGEQFF
TRBD1 | . | TRBJ1-6 | TRBV19 | TGTGCCAGTAGTATGGGGACAGGGGCCCTAAATTCACCCCTCCACTTT | CASSMGTGALNSPLHF
. | . | TRBJ1-4 | TRBV30 | TGTGCCCGGGGGGGCGCCCCAACTAATGAAAAACTGTTTTTT | CARGGAPTNEKLFF
. | . | TRBJ1-1 | TRBV6-6 | TGTGCGAGCAAAGCTACGATGAACACTGAAGCTTTCTTT | CASKATMNTEAFF
. | . | TRBJ1-2 | TRBV29-1 | TGCAGCGTTGAAACCGAGGCTAGCTACACCTTC | CSVETEASYTF
. | . | TRBJ2-3 | TRBV9 | TGTGCCAGCAGCGTAGCTGCAGGGGATACGCAGTATTTT | CASSVAAGDTQYF
TRBD1 | . | TRBJ2-6 | TRBV5-6 | TGTGCCAGCAGCGGCAAACCGGGACAGCTACCCGCTGGGGCCAACGTCCTGACTTTC | CASSGKPGQLPAGANVLTF
. | . | TRBJ1-2 | TRBV5-8 | TGTGCCAGCGGTCGGACAGCTGCTAACTATGGCTACACCTTC | CASGRTAANYGYTF
. | few | TRBJ1-2 | TRBV3-1/TRBV3-2 | TGTGCCAGCAGCCAAGTCGGGACGGAGGGTAGGTTTGATGGCTACACCTTC | CASSQVGTEGRFDGYTF
TRBD2 | . | TRBJ2-2 | TRBV5-1 | TGCGCCAGCAGCTTAGCGGGAGTGGTCACCGGGGAGCTGTTTTTT | CASSLAGVVTGELFF
. | . | TRBJ2-5 | TRBV9 | TGTGCCAGCAGCGTCTGGATTCCCGTGGGCCACCAAGAGACCCAGTACTTC | CASSVWIPVGHQETQYF
TRBD2 | . | TRBJ2-3 | TRBV19 | TGTGCCAGTAGTATCGGGCTAGCGGACAACACAGATACGCAGTATTTT | CASSIGLADNTDTQYF